The following is a T cell receptor (beta chain) sequence with its context. Profiled with immunoSEQ multiplex PCR; TCRdb holds only in-frame clones, not every one. The data hold fewer than 40,000 clones, with about 91% observed a single time. The data were obtained in a study of T cell changes during pregnancy in multiple sclerosis. There are 13 residues in the CDR3. The germline CDR1 and CDR2 sequences are MDHEN and SYDVKM. Trimming left V 6 bases short and J 7 bases short, with 13 bases between. Sequenced material: CD4+ T cells from peripheral blood mononuclear cells, taken in the third trimester of pregnancy. The TCR sequence derives from a female donor with multiple sclerosis, enrolled in a pregnancy study. The chain couples TRBV28 to TRBJ1-5; D call uncertain. The CDR3 protein is CASSLATGQPQHF. CDR3 DNA sequence: TGTGCCAGCAGCCTAGCTACGGGACAGCCCCAGCATTTT. Using reference TRBV28 and TRBJ1-5 for the parts outside the CDR3, the full variable domain is DVKVTQSSRYLVKRTGEKVFLECVQDMDHENMFWYRQDPGLGLRLIYFSYDVKMKEKGDIPEGYSVSREKKERFSLILESASTNQTSMYLCASSLATGQPQHFGDGTRLSIL.